A single sample gave rise to the 12 T cell receptor beta chains below, sequenced in a study of blood T cell repertoires in COVID-19. TCRdb keeps only in-frame clones here, not all; method: immunoSEQ multiplex PCR. There are 75,000 to 95,000 clones in the sample; over 90% occur only once, and about 1.8% lies in the top ten. The material sequenced was peripheral blood. The receptors shown here come from a man aged 55-75 years with acute or convalescent COVID-19.

This chain joins TRBV7-2 and TRBJ2-3, with 8 bases identical to TRBD2. Germline CDR1 is SGHTA and CDR2 is FQGNSA. V shed 5 bases and J 2 bases; nucleotides not matched to a gene: 6. CDR3 length equals 15 residues. CDR3 nucleotides: TGTGCCAGCAGCGTGACGGGGGGGGACACAGATACGCAGTATTTT. It codes for CASSVTGGDTDTQYF.

This chain uses TRBV5-1 with TRBJ2-7, with 7 positions matching TRBD2. Germline V gives CDR1 SGHRS, CDR2 YFSETQ. This CDR3 is 15 amino acids long. Germline trimming cut 1 base from V and 2 bases from J; bases unmatched to any gene: 6. The CDR3 DNA sequence: TGCGCCAGCAGCTTGTTAGGCGGGGGTACCTACGAGCAGTACTTC. Its translation: CASSLLGGGTYEQYF.

The chain is built from TRBV6-6 and TRBJ2-2; the D is unclear. Germline-derived CDR1 and CDR2 are MNHNY and SVGAGI (reference sequence). The CDR3 runs to 11 residues. V was clipped by 6 bases and J by 9 bases, with 8 bases between them. The CDR3 DNA reads as TGTGCCAGCAGCCCTCGGTGGGAGCTGTTTTTT. Protein: CASSPRWELFF.

The chain is built from TRBV5-1 and TRBJ1-4; a possible D gene is TRBD1 (5 bases). Trimming removed 3 bases at V and 2 bases at J, with 11 bases between. CDR3 length: 15 residues. Per the germline V gene, CDR1 is SGHRS and CDR2 is YFSETQ. For the CDR3, the DNA is TGCGCCAGCAGCTGGCAACAGGCGACTAATGAAAAACTGTTTTTT. Amino acid sequence: CASSWQQATNEKLFF.

The chain is built from TRBV18 and TRBJ1-2; D gene uncertain. The CDR3 totals 11 residues. The V and J ends lost 6 bases and 5 bases respectively, with 7 bases between them. Germline CDR1 KGHSH, CDR2 LQKENI. CDR3: CASSPSYGYTF. The CDR3 nucleotides are TGTGCCAGCTCCCCGTCGTATGGCTACACCTTC.

The chain couples TRBV27 to TRBJ2-2; TRBD2 matches 9 bases. CDR3 length equals 16 residues. The trim removed 2 bases at V and 7 bases at J, leaving 8 bases unmatched. The germline V gene has CDR1 MNHEY and CDR2 SMNVEV (reference sequence). CDR3 residues: CASSLIRREGVGELFF. Written as DNA, the CDR3 is TGTGCCAGCAGTTTAATACGGCGGGAGGGGGTCGGGGAGCTGTTTTTT.

J is TRBJ1-2 and V is TRBV7-2; 10 positions agree with TRBD1. The CDR3 covers 15 residues. The J segment lost 7 bases and the V segment lost 0 bases, leaving 5 bases of the junction unmatched. The germline CDR1 and CDR2 sequences are SGHTA and FQGNSA. In nucleotides, the CDR3 is TGTGCCAGCAGCTTAGCGACAGGGGGCGCGAGTGGCTACACCTTC. This codes for CASSLATGGASGYTF.

This clone was counted a single time. This chain joins TRBV6-1 and TRBJ1-1; perhaps TRBD1 as D (6 bases). Germline V gene data show CDR1 as MNHNS and CDR2 as SASEGT. The ends were cut back, 0 bases at V and 8 bases at J, with 13 bases in the middle. The CDR3 loop spans 14 amino acids. CDR3 in amino acids: CASSEAPDRTEAFF. DNA for the CDR3: TGTGCCAGCAGTGAAGCGCCGGACAGAACAGAAGCTTTCTTT.

This clone was counted once. The chain combines TRBV28 with TRBJ2-5, with TRBD2 matching 14 bases. V lost 5 bases and J lost 5; bases outside the gene matches: 7. The length of the CDR3 is 16 residues. Germline-derived CDR1 and CDR2 are MDHEN and SYDVKM. CDR3 in amino acids: CASSPWTSGRSETQYF. CDR3 DNA sequence: TGTGCCAGCAGTCCCTGGACTAGCGGGAGGTCTGAGACCCAGTACTTC.

The chain couples TRBV19 to TRBJ1-2; tentatively, D is TRBD1 (6 bases). The V gene lost 5 bases and the J gene lost 6 bases, with 16 bases spanning the gap. The CDR3 covers 14 residues. The V gene's germline CDR1 is LNHDA and CDR2 SQIVND (reference sequence). The CDR3 is CASSARGGGDGYTF. CDR3 coding DNA: TGTGCCAGTAGTGCCCGGGGCGGGGGCGATGGCTACACCTTC.

This clone was recorded once. J is TRBJ2-3 and V is TRBV29-1; D uncertain. CDR1 SQVTM and CDR2 ANQGSEA come from the germline V gene. CDR3 size: 13 residues. V was pared by 3 bases and J by 1 base, with 8 bases between. CDR3: CSVDWAGTDTQYF. CDR3 in DNA: TGCAGCGTTGATTGGGCAGGCACAGATACGCAGTATTTT.

The genes are TRBV25-1 and TRBJ2-2, with D possibly being TRBD2 (5 bases). CDR1 and CDR2 from the germline V gene are MGHDK and SYGVNS. CDR3 size: 15 residues. The germline V and J ends were trimmed by 2 bases and 6 bases, with 13 bases remaining between them. In nucleotides, the CDR3 is TGTGCCAGCAGTGAAGGACTTACCGTCCCCGGGGAGCTGTTTTTT. Amino acid sequence: CASSEGLTVPGELFF.